This T cell receptor (beta chain) was recovered during a study of blood T cell repertoires in COVID-19 (dated by TCRdb to about 2020). As for the study more broadly: The collaborator samples originated in the United States, Italy and Spain and spanned the acute and convalescent phases of COVID-19. The prospective study material was composed of cDNA or gDNA derived from T cells, B-cell-depleted T cells, or PBMCs. The dataset comprised deeply sampled blood TCRbeta repertoires from subjects exposed to, actively infected with, or recovered from COVID-19. A freely available public database, intended as a resource for researchers studying the immune response to SARS-CoV-2, is where the repertoires were released. Samples were obtained from the ongoing ImmuneRACE study (first 160 participants) and from some 1,300 subjects provided by 6 global collaborators. The sample metadata nearly always contained a de-identified subject ID, COVID-19 status, age in years and sex. Where HLA class I and class II types were available, the types were taken from metadata supplied by the sample provider, not from assay-based typing.

Germline trimming amounts to 0 bases on V and 2 bases on J, with 9 as the count of junction bases outside the gene matches. Including the terminal cysteine and phenylalanine, the CDR3 comprises 18 residues. The entry retains the CDR3 DNA only, 54 bases that are in frame from base 1. Taken from the germline V gene, the CDR1 and CDR2 loops are SGHRS and YFSETQ. A second Seattle source provided samples from volunteer blood donors who had recovered from COVID-19. Whole blood was collected in K2EDTA tubes by collaborating institutions according to the institutions' own protocols. For TCRbeta analysis, collaborator samples were shipped as frozen whole blood, as isolated PBMCs, or as DNA extracted from either sample type. Results the study describes overall, beyond this receptor: Clinical and demographic metadata were provided uncurated, with the amount varying by source and participant.

To note about this clone: The specificity of this receptor is unknown. No much larger clone is present one base from it, and per-base qualities are unavailable.

The immunoSEQ Assay, a bias-controlled multiplex PCR, was used to amplify TCRbeta CDR3 regions from genomic DNA. The authors' analysis ran thus. Within the assay, amplification of reference gene primers was used to estimate how many nucleated cells each sample contained. To quantify the absolute abundance of each unique TCRbeta CDR3 rearrangement, sequence reads were collapsed and filtered. Productive Simpson clonality was computed per sample as the square root of Simpson's diversity index over productive rearrangements. Entries here come from immuneACCESS through TCRdb and include only in-frame sequences with V and J called. Some clones fail to appear in such tables; in the studies checked, an unresolved V gene covers under half of the shortfall, and the cause of the remainder is unknown. From that table come the V and J calls and clone size; the DNA was used to work out D and trimming. The sample data list around 200,000 clones, and just under 90% of these were observed just once. The biggest ten clones account for just under 0.9% of the sample.

Recombination joined TRBV5-1 with TRBJ2-1; TRBD2 aligns with 9 central bases. Sequencing was carried out using peripheral blood. The sequence was collected from a woman under 30 who had recovered from COVID-19. The CDR3 region: CASSLEGGTSLTYNEQFF. The bases are TGCGCCAGCAGCTTGGAGGGTGGGACTAGCCTAACCTACAATGAGCAGTTCTTC.